This entry describes one T cell receptor beta chain. Its antigen is currently unknown. The CDR3 contains 16 residues. V was pared by 4 bases and J by 0 bases, with 13 bases between. Germline V gene data show CDR1 as MDHEN and CDR2 as SYDVKM. Both 60 Vbeta primers and 13 Jbeta primers went into the PCR. The table came from immunoSEQ multiplex PCR; TCRdb's copy has only in-frame clones and leaves some out. The data show some 210,000 clones, 70% to 80% seen once. The data were obtained in a study of cytomegalovirus exposure and HLA in healthy donors. Notes on the study in general: TRBV6-2, TRBV6-3 and other indistinguishable V segments were excluded.

The specimen sequenced was PBMCs. This chain connects TRBV28 to TRBJ1-5; no firm D call. This receptor was obtained from a woman aged 25-40 years in good health and CMV-seropositive. Written as DNA, the CDR3 is TGTGCCAGCAGTTATAGACACCTATATAGCAATCAGCCCCAGCATTTT. It encodes CASSYRHLYSNQPQHF.